This T cell receptor (beta chain) stems from a study of chemoradiotherapy in HPV16-positive cancers. Study observations and caveats: Candidate HPV-specific clones and E7-related TCR motifs grew in tumor during treatment. Better recurrence-free survival went with HPV-responsive T-cell expansion in HPV16-positive patients.

Of note for this clone: The antigen is unknown.

Produced via immunoSEQ multiplex PCR; TCRdb's table is partial and in-frame only. The data hold about 21,000 clones, with approximately 84% observed a single time. The CDR3 is 12 residues long. From germline, CDR1 is GTSNPN and CDR2 SVGIG (reference sequence). Trimming shortened V by 2 bases and J by 7 bases, and 12 bases separated the two germline ends. Material: blood, obtained from a patient who underwent chemoradiotherapy. The chain employs TRBV30 and TRBJ2-7; unclear D gene. This receptor was identified in a human donor with HPV-associated anogenital cancer. CDR3 in amino acids: CAWSPTQEEQYF. Written as DNA, the CDR3 is TGTGCCTGGAGTCCAACTCAGGAGGAGCAGTACTTC.